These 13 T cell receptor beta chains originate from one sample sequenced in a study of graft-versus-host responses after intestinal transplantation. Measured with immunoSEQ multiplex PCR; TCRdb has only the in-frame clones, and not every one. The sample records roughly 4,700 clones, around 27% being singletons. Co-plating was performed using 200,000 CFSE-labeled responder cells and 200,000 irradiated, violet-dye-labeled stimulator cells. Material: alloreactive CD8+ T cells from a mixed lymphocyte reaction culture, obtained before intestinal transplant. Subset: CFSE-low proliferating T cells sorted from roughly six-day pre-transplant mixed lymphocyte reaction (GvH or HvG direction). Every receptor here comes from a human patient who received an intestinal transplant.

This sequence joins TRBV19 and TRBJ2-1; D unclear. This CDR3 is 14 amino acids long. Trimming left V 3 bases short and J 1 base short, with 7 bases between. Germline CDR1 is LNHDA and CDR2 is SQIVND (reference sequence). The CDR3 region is CASSIVDSYNEQFF. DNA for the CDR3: TGTGCCAGTAGTATCGTGGATTCCTACAATGAGCAGTTCTTC.

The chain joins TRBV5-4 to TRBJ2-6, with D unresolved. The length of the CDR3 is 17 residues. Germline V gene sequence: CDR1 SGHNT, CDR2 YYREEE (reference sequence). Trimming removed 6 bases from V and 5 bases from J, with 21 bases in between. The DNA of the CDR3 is TGTGCCAGCATGCAAACGTACCAGCAAAGTCGGGCCAACGTCCTGACTTTC. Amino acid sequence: CASMQTYQQSRANVLTF. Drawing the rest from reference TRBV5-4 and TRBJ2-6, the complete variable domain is ETGVTQSPTHLIKTRGQQVTLRCSSQSGHNTVSWYQQALGQGPQFIFQYYREEENGRGNFPPRFSGLQFPNYSSELNVNALELDDSALYLCASMQTYQQSRANVLTFGAGSRLTVL.

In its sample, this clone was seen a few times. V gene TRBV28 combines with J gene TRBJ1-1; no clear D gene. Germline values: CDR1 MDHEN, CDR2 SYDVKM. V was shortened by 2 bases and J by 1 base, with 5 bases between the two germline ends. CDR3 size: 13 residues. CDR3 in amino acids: CASSLGQNTEAFF. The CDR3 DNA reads TGTGCCAGCAGTTTAGGTCAGAACACTGAAGCTTTCTTT.

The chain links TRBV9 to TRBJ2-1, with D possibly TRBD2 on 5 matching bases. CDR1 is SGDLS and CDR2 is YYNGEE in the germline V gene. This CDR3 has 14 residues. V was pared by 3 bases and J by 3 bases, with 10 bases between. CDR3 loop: CASSGASSYNEQFF. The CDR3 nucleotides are TGTGCCAGCAGCGGAGCTAGCAGCTACAATGAGCAGTTCTTC.

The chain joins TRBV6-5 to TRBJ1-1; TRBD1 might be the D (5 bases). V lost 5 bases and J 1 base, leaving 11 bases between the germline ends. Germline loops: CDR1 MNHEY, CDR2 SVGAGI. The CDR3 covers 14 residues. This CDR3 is CASSVWGWNTEAFF. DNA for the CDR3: TGTGCCAGCAGTGTTTGGGGGTGGAACACTGAAGCTTTCTTT.

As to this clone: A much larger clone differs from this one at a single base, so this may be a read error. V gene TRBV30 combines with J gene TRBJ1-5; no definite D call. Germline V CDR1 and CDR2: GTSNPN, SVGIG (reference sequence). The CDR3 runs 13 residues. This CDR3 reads CAWSDYSSQPQHF. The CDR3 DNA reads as TGTGCCTGGAGTGACTATAGCAGTCAGCCCCAGCATTTT.

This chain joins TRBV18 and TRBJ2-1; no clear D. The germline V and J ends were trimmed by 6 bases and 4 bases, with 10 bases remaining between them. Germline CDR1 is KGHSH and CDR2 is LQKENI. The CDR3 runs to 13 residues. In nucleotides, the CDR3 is TGTGCCAGCTCGCTTTACAGATACAATGAGCAGTTCTTC. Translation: CASSLYRYNEQFF.

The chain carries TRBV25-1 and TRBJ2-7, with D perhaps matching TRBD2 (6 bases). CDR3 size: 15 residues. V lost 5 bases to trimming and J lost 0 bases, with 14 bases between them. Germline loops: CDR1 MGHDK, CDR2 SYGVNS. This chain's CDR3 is CASSPWDGGSYEQYF. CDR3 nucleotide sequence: TGTGCCAGCAGTCCCTGGGACGGGGGCTCCTACGAGCAGTACTTC.

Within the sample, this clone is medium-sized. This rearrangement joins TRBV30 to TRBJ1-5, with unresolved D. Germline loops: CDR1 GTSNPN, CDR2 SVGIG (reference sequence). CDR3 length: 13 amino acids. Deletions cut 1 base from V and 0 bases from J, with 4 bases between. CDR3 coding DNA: TGTGCCTGGAGTGACTATAGCAATCAGCCCCAGCATTTT. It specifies CAWSDYSNQPQHF.

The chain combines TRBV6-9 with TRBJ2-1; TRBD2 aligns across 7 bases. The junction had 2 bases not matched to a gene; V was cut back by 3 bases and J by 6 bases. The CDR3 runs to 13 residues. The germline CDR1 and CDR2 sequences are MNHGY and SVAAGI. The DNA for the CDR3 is TGTGCCAGCAGTTACGGGGGGAGCAATGAGCAGTTCTTC. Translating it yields CASSYGGSNEQFF.

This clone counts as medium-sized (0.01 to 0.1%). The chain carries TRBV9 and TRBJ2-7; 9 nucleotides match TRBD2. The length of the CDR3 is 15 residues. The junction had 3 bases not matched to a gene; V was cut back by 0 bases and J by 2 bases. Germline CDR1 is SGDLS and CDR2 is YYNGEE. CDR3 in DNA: TGTGCCAGCAGCGTAGGGTCTAGCGGGACCTACGAGCAGTACTTC. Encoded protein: CASSVGSSGTYEQYF.

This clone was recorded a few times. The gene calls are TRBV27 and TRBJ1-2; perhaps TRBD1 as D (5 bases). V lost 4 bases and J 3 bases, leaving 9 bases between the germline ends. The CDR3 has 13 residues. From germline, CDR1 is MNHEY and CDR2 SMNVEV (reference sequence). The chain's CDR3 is CASSYQGDYGYTF. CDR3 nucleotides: TGTGCCAGCAGTTATCAGGGCGACTATGGCTACACCTTC.

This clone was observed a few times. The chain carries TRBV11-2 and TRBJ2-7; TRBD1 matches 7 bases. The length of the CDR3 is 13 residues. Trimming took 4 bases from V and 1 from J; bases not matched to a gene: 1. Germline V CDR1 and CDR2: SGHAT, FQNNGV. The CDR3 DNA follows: TGTGCCAGCAGCTGGGGACAGTCCTACGAGCAGTACTTC. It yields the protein CASSWGQSYEQYF. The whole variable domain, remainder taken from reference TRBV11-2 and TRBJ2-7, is EAGVAQSPRYKIIEKRQSVAFWCNPISGHATLYWYQQILGQGPKLLIQFQNNGVVDDSQLPKDRFSAERLKGVDSTLKIQPAKLEDSAVYLCASSWGQSYEQYFGPGTRLTVT.